The text below deals with one T cell receptor beta chain. Its antigen remains unidentified. The data belong to a study of cytomegalovirus exposure and HLA in healthy donors. Study details: The same platform was used for the 130 or so validation repertoires as for the approximately 630 first-cohort repertoires, as reported in a later analysis. Study observations and caveats: Usually a TCR sequence was rare, but some public TCRs were found in many donors. Researchers catalogued 150 or so TCR beta chains as cytomegalovirus-associated.

In germline, CDR1 is MGHDK, CDR2 SYGVNS. Trimming left V 5 bases short and J 4 bases short, with 23 bases between. There are 17 residues in the CDR3. Some clones are missing from TCRdb's copy, which holds only in-frame ones; the method was immunoSEQ multiplex PCR. The repertoire holds 250,000 or so clones, with roughly 87% as singletons. The sequenced material came from PBMCs. This receptor was obtained from a man between 18 and 35 years old in good health and CMV-seropositive. The rearrangement joins TRBV25-1 to TRBJ1-1; D gene ambiguous. The CDR3: CASSTAPGRGYSTEAFF. The CDR3 region has the DNA TGTGCCAGCAGTACCGCCCCGGGTCGAGGGTATAGCACTGAAGCTTTCTTT.